This entry lists 27 T cell receptor beta chains sequenced from one sample in a study of blood T cells in healthy people across ages. PCR was performed a second time for about 7 to 11 cycles using a sample-barcoded 5' primer and a J-beta primer mix. Each CDR3 protein is one row after TCRdb ran MiXCR on the 5' RACE reads. The top ten clones hold 15% of a sample with 550,000 to 800,000 distinct CDR3 sequences, around 32% of them seen once. Sequencing used blood. Every receptor here comes from a woman of 80 years or more in good health.

With regard to this clonotype: A much larger clone lies one base from this, so it may be a read error. The chain is built from TRBV6-6 and TRBJ2-5; TRBD2 might be the D (6 bases). The J call is in doubt because the DNA end fits TRBJ2-7 better. CDR3 length equals 15 residues. CDR1 is MNHNY and CDR2 is SVGAGI in the germline V gene (reference sequence). CDR3 region: CAGSSGDSPTYEQYF. CDR3 nucleotide sequence: TGTGCCGGCAGTTCCGGGGACTCCCCTACCTACGAGCAGTACTTC.

The chain uses TRBV28 and TRBJ2-7, with D tentatively TRBD1 (6 bases). The closer fit of TRBJ2-5 to the DNA end suggests the J call may be wrong. The germline V gene has CDR1 MDHEN and CDR2 SYDVKM. The CDR3 has 17 amino acids. The CDR3 region is CASSFRPGHTGRETQYF. The CDR3 DNA reads as TGTGCCAGCAGCTTCCGACCGGGACACACAGGGAGAGAGACCCAGTACTTC.

This clonotype came up many times. The rearrangement joins TRBV7-3 to TRBJ2-5, with 8 positions matching TRBD2. The CDR3 totals 14 residues. V dropped 5 bases and J dropped 5; count of bases not matched to a gene: 7. The germline gives CDR1 SGHTA, CDR2 FQGTGA. The CDR3: CASSAGGAGETQYF. The CDR3 bases are TGTGCCAGCAGCGCCGGGGGGGCCGGGGAGACCCAGTACTTC.

This clonotype was detected only a few times. The V and J genes are TRBV10-3 and TRBJ2-7, with 9 positions matching TRBD1. Judging by the DNA end, TRBJ2-5 fits better; the J call may be wrong. The CDR3 spans 13 residues. CDR1 is ENHRY and CDR2 is SYGVKD in the germline V gene. CDR3 DNA: TGTGCCATCAGTGCAGGGACAGGGGAGACCCAGTACTTC. It yields the protein CAISAGTGETQYF.

This clonotype occurred many times. This CDR3 reads CASLPRGGGASGYTF. CDR3 bases: TGTGCCAGCCTTCCCCGCGGGGGGGGCGCCTCTGGCTACACCTTC. This chain links TRBV2 with TRBJ1-2; tentative D call: TRBD1 (6 bases). This CDR3 is 15 amino acids long. V lost 8 bases to trimming and J lost 7 bases, with 23 bases between them. Germline CDR1 and CDR2: SNHLY and FYNNEI.

This chain uses TRBV7-6 with TRBJ1-6; D remains ambiguous. Germline V gene sequence: CDR1 SGHVS, CDR2 FNYEAQ. Trimming pared 5 bases from V and 2 bases from J, leaving 16 bases between. The CDR3 is made up of 17 amino acids. CDR3 loop: CASSPLSGNTYNSPLHF. The CDR3 coding sequence is TGTGCCAGCAGCCCTCTATCCGGGAACACCTATAATTCACCCCTCCACTTT.

At least ten counts were recorded for this clonotype. V usage is TRBV6-2 or TRBV6-3 and J usage is TRBJ1-6, with D unresolved. Trimming stripped 6 bases from V and 8 bases from J, with 11 bases between. Germline lookup yields CDR1 MNHEY and CDR2 SVGEGT. This CDR3 is 13 amino acids long. CDR3 DNA: TGTGCCAGCAGCAACTCCCAGGATTCACCCCTCCACTTT. Translated: CASSNSQDSPLHF.

In the case of this clonotype: One junction end disagrees with the germline gene, perhaps due to a read error. The rearrangement uses TRBV5-1 and TRBJ1-2; 7 bases align to TRBD1. Germline V gene lookup returns CDR1 SGHRS and CDR2 YFSETQ. The length of the CDR3 is 15 residues. As DNA, the CDR3 is TGCGCCAGCAGCTTGGACTCAGGGGGTAGCTATGACTACACCTTC. Translation gives CASSLDSGGSYDYTF.

This clonotype was picked up many times. The gene calls are TRBV15 and TRBJ2-5; no definite D call. The V end lost 0 bases, the J end lost 2 bases, and 4 bases lay between the germline ends. CDR1 is LNHNV and CDR2 is YYDKDF in the germline V gene (reference sequence). The CDR3 sequence is 13 residues long. CDR3 sequence reads: CATSRDVQETQYF. In nucleotides, the CDR3 is TGTGCCACCAGCAGAGATGTACAAGAGACCCAGTACTTC. Full variable domain (missing parts from reference TRBV15 and TRBJ2-5): DAMVIQNPRYQVTQFGKPVTLSCSQTLNHNVMYWYQQKSSQAPKLLFHYYDKDFNNEADTPDNFQSRRPNTSFCFLDIRSPGLGDTAMYLCATSRDVQETQYFGPGTRLLVL.

The chain carries TRBV27 and TRBJ2-3; 9 bases are shared with TRBD2. V gave up 5 bases and J gave up 1 base; unmatched junction bases: 7. The CDR3 has 16 residues. CDR1 and CDR2 from the germline V gene are MNHEY and SMNVEV (reference sequence). The CDR3 spells CASSPIAGDGTDTQYF. CDR3 bases: TGTGCCAGCAGTCCCATAGCGGGGGATGGCACAGATACGCAGTATTTT.

This clonotype was picked up many times. An end of the junction differs from the germline gene, which may be a read error. V gene TRBV7-6 combines with J gene TRBJ1-5, with 7 bases that match TRBD1. The CDR3 spans 13 residues. Germline V lookup: CDR1 SGHVS, CDR2 FNYEAQ. The CDR3 loop is CATSAGGGQPQHF. The CDR3 DNA is TGTGCCACCAGCGCAGGGGGTGGTCAGCCCCAGCATTTT.

The sample holds many counts of this clonotype. The V and J genes are TRBV12-3 or TRBV12-4 and TRBJ1-4; the D gene is possibly TRBD1 (6 bases). Trimming stripped 5 bases from V and 8 bases from J, with 6 bases between. This CDR3 has 11 amino acids. CDR3 protein: CASSGTEKLFF. CDR3 DNA: TGTGCCAGCAGTGGGACAGAAAAACTGTTTTTT.

This clonotype was counted only a few times. This chain links TRBV28 with TRBJ1-2, with a weak D call TRBD1 (6 bases). In germline, CDR1 is MDHEN, CDR2 SYDVKM. Trimming took off 9 bases at V and 6 bases at J, with 11 bases between the two ends. The CDR3 is 11 amino acids. The CDR3 nucleotides are TGTGCCAGTACAGGGTTAGATGGCTACACCTTC. Protein: CASTGLDGYTF.

A note on this clonotype: The germline gene is not matched at one end of the junction; a read error may be the cause. The rearrangement joins TRBV7-2 to TRBJ2-1; D is perhaps TRBD1 or TRBD2 (5 bases each). CDR1 and CDR2 from the germline V gene are SGHTA and FQGNSA. This CDR3 has 15 amino acids. The DNA of the CDR3 is TGTGCCAGCAGCTTCCCAGGGAGCACCTACAATGAGCAGGTCTTC. The encoded protein is CASSFPGSTYNEQVF.

The V call is TRBV6-2 or TRBV6-3, the J call TRBJ2-3; unclear D gene. V was pared by 0 bases and J by 8 bases, with 21 bases between. Germline CDR1 and CDR2: MNHEY and SVGEGT. This CDR3 is built from 17 residues. The CDR3 sequence: CASSYSVEELTLVTQYF. In nucleotides, the CDR3 is TGTGCCAGCAGTTACTCGGTCGAAGAGTTAACTCTGGTTACGCAGTATTTT.

This clonotype was detected only a few times. CDR3 residues: CASSLGRWAADTQYF. CDR3 nucleotides: TGTGCCAGCAGTCTGGGACGGTGGGCGGCAGATACGCAGTATTTT. The V gene is TRBV27, the J gene TRBJ2-3; D tentatively reads TRBD1 or TRBD2 (5 bases each). Trimming cost V 5 bases and J 4 bases, with 16 bases left between them. CDR3 length: 15 residues. Germline lookup yields CDR1 MNHEY and CDR2 SMNVEV (reference sequence).

The V and J genes are TRBV29-1 and TRBJ2-3, with D perhaps given as TRBD1 or TRBD2 (5 bases each). CDR3 size: 16 residues. CDR1 and CDR2 (germline): SQVTM, ANQGSEA. V was cut by 5 bases and J by 1 base, with 19 bases left in between. Here the CDR3 reads CSVWSGTSGRTDTQYF. For the CDR3, the DNA is TGCAGCGTTTGGAGCGGAACCTCGGGGCGCACAGATACGCAGTATTTT.

This clonotype showed up just a few times. Just one base apart from a much larger clone, this may be a read error. The V gene is TRBV4-1, the J gene TRBJ2-5; D uncertain. Germline-derived CDR1 and CDR2 are MGHRA and YSYEKL. V lost 1 base, J lost 11 bases, and 14 bases lay in between. The CDR3 runs 13 residues. In DNA, the CDR3 is TGCGCCAGCAGCCAAGTCCTCCCCTATGAGCAGTACTTC. Residues: CASSQVLPYEQYF.

This clonotype was observed at least ten times. The V call is TRBV20-1, the J call TRBJ2-7, with 10 bases matching TRBD2. Germline CDR1 and CDR2: DFQATT and SNEGSKA (reference sequence). The CDR3 length is 15 residues. The V and J ends lost 0 bases and 5 bases, in that order; junction bases with no gene match: 7. This CDR3 reads CSARDVLAGEHEQYF. CDR3 nucleotides: TGCAGTGCTAGAGATGTGCTAGCGGGGGAACACGAGCAGTACTTC.

This clonotype was observed many times. The chain carries TRBV20-1 and TRBJ2-5; a possible D gene is TRBD2 (7 bases). CDR1 is DFQATT and CDR2 is SNEGSKA in the germline V gene (reference sequence). V shed 3 bases and J shed 4 bases, with 21 bases lying between them. This CDR3 is built from 16 residues. CDR3 nucleotide sequence: TGCAGTGCTAGTCCTGTTGAGACGGGGGGCCCAGAGACCCAGTACTTC. Translated, it gives CSASPVETGGPETQYF.

V is TRBV15 and J is TRBJ2-1, with D perhaps being TRBD1 or TRBD2 (5 bases each). With 5 bases removed from V and 9 bases from J, the gap between germline ends came to 17 bases. This CDR3 region has 14 residues. CDR1 is LNHNV, CDR2 YYDKDF, per germline (reference sequence). CDR3 in amino acids: CATSQRGKSGEQFF. DNA for the CDR3: TGTGCCACCAGCCAAAGGGGAAAAAGCGGTGAGCAGTTCTTC.

The chain links TRBV20-1 to TRBJ2-3; 11 bases fit TRBD2. Trimming at V came to 5 bases and at J to 4 bases, leaving 8 bases not matched to a gene. CDR3 size: 15 residues. In germline, CDR1 is DFQATT, CDR2 SNEGSKA (reference sequence). The CDR3: CSAWKTSGNPDTQYF. The CDR3 region has the DNA TGCAGTGCTTGGAAGACTAGCGGGAACCCAGATACGCAGTATTTT.

V and J are TRBV29-1 and TRBJ2-7; no definite D call. The CDR3 spans 11 residues. Germline V lookup: CDR1 SQVTM, CDR2 ANQGSEA. CDR3 region: CSAGGDYEQYF. The DNA of the CDR3 is TGCAGTGCCGGCGGAGACTACGAGCAGTACTTC.

The chain couples TRBV7-9 to TRBJ2-5, with a tentative D call TRBD1 (5 bases). The J call is in doubt because the DNA end fits TRBJ2-7 better. The germline V gene encodes CDR1 SEHNR and CDR2 FQNEAQ (reference sequence). CDR3 length: 16 amino acids. Here the CDR3 reads CASGWGQLRDEYEQYF. Written as DNA, the CDR3 is TGTGCCAGCGGTTGGGGCCAGCTGCGAGACGAATACGAGCAGTACTTC.

This clonotype was seen a few times. The chain links TRBV7-2 to TRBJ2-5, with unresolved D. Gene TRBJ2-7 matches the end of the DNA better, so the J call may be wrong. The CDR3 covers 13 residues. Per the germline V gene, CDR1 is SGHTA and CDR2 is FQGNSA. The CDR3 reads CTSSSTGGYEQYF. In DNA, the CDR3 is TGTACCAGCAGCTCTACTGGCGGCTACGAGCAGTACTTC.

The CDR3 region is CATGHLNTEAFF. The CDR3 DNA reads TGTGCCACGGGACACTTGAACACTGAAGCTTTCTTT. This chain uses TRBV19 with TRBJ1-1; D may be TRBD1 (6 bases). The CDR3 is 12 amino acids. CDR1 is LNHDA, CDR2 SQIVND, per germline (reference sequence). V lost 10 bases to trimming and J lost 0 bases, with 9 bases between them.

This clonotype was picked up many times. CDR3 loop: CASSGIGGLNTQYF. The CDR3 nucleotides read TGTGCCAGCAGTGGGATCGGGGGACTTAATACGCAGTATTTT. The V gene is TRBV2, the J gene TRBJ2-3; maybe TRBD2 (6 bases). V was clipped by 4 bases and J by 7 bases, with 15 bases between them. CDR3 length: 14 residues. Germline loops: CDR1 SNHLY, CDR2 FYNNEI. The whole variable domain, remainder taken from reference TRBV2 and TRBJ2-3, is EPEVTQTPSHQVTQMGQEVILRCVPISNHLYFYWYRQILGQKVEFLVSFYNNEISEKSEIFDDQFSVERPDGSNFTLKIRSTKLEDSAMYFCASSGIGGLNTQYFGPGTRLTVL.